These 26 T cell receptor beta chains came from one sample sequenced in a study of T cells expressing NK-cell markers (TCRdb year 2020). Library construction relied on 5' RACE. Sequencing instrument: Illumina HiSeq 2000. TCRdb reprocessed the raw reads; every CDR3 protein sequence is a single record, and DNA is not supplied. The data table for this sample lists approximately 420,000 distinct CDR3 sequences. Approximately 11% of the sample is held by the ten biggest clonotypes. The sequenced sample was blood T cells: a sorted CD56 or NKG2C T cell subset, CD4+ or CD8+ T cells, or bulk PBMC T cells (not recorded which). Receptor source: a woman between 50 and 59 years old in good health. Donor details come from another sample of the same person, matched by shared clones.

V is TRBV5-1 and J is TRBJ2-5; the D gene TCRdb calls, TRBD2, cannot be checked with no DNA. Germline CDR1 reads SGHRS; CDR2 reads YFSETQ. CDR3 length: 14 amino acids. The CDR3 loop is CASSLAGGEKTQYF.

CDR3 loop: CSAESADTQYF. V and J are TRBV29-1 and TRBJ2-3. This CDR3 is built from 11 residues. Germline V gives CDR1 SQVTM, CDR2 ANQGSEA.

V gene TRBV5-1 combines with J gene TRBJ2-5; checking the TCRdb D call of TRBD1 is not possible without DNA. The V gene's germline CDR1 is SGHRS and CDR2 YFSETQ. The CDR3 loop spans 14 amino acids. This chain's CDR3 is CASSPGTVGETQYF.

This chain links TRBV20-1 with TRBJ2-7; TCRdb outputs TRBD2, but without DNA this stays unchecked. The CDR3 is made up of 13 amino acids. Germline loops: CDR1 DFQATT, CDR2 SNEGSKA (reference sequence). This CDR3 is CSARGAGGPEQYF.

The chain is built from TRBV20-1 and TRBJ2-4; TCRdb returns TRBD1, unconfirmable since there is no DNA. CDR1 is DFQATT and CDR2 is SNEGSKA in the germline V gene (reference sequence). This CDR3 region has 14 residues. The CDR3 protein is CSARKGWGGGIQYF.

The rearrangement uses TRBV29-1 and TRBJ2-7. There are 14 residues in the CDR3. Germline V lookup: CDR1 SQVTM, CDR2 ANQGSEA. The CDR3 region is CSVGVVLAGYEQYF.

J is TRBJ2-2 and V is TRBV5-1; TCRdb's D call of TRBD1 is untestable without DNA. Germline CDR1 and CDR2: SGHRS and YFSETQ. This CDR3 spans 15 amino acids. The CDR3 sequence is CASSFWTGGLGELFF. The full variable domain, completed using reference TRBV5-1 and TRBJ2-2, is KAGVTQTPRYLIKTRGQQVTLSCSPISGHRSVSWYQQTPGQGLQFLFEYFSETQRNKGNFPGRFSGRQFSNSRSEMNVSTLELGDSALYLCASSFWTGGLGELFFGEGSRLTVL.

This chain joins TRBV9 and TRBJ2-1; TCRdb's assignment of TRBD2 cannot be checked, as there is no DNA. The CDR3 sequence is 15 residues long. Germline V gene lookup returns CDR1 SGDLS and CDR2 YYNGEE. The CDR3 spells CASSGQLAGMNEQFF. Variable domain in full (rest from reference TRBV9 and TRBJ2-1): DSGVTQTPKHLITATGQRVTLRCSPRSGDLSVYWYQQSLDQGLQFLIQYYNGEERAKGNILERFSAQQFPDLHSELNLSSLELGDSALYFCASSGQLAGMNEQFFGPGTRLTVL.

The V and J genes are TRBV20-1 and TRBJ2-5; the TCRdb call, TRBD2, lacks DNA for checking. The CDR3 is 15 residues long. In germline, CDR1 is DFQATT, CDR2 SNEGSKA (reference sequence). CDR3 amino acids: CSARDGTSAKETQYF.

Here the CDR3 reads CASSLAGPGETQYF. This chain uses TRBV7-9 with TRBJ2-5; the D call from TCRdb, TRBD1, cannot be confirmed without DNA. The germline CDR1 and CDR2 sequences are SEHNR and FQNEAQ (reference sequence). CDR3 size: 14 residues.

The chain joins TRBV7-9 to TRBJ2-2; TCRdb returns TRBD1, unconfirmable since there is no DNA. Germline CDR1 is SEHNR and CDR2 is FQNEAQ (reference sequence). The CDR3 sequence is 15 residues long. The CDR3 is CASSLGGQYTGELFF.

The chain combines TRBV12-3 or TRBV12-4 with TRBJ2-1; as DNA is missing, the TRBD1 call by TCRdb cannot be tested. The CDR3 consists of 13 residues. CDR3 protein: CASSLDREDEQFF.

V usage is TRBV9 and J usage is TRBJ2-3; TCRdb names TRBD2, which stays unverified in the absence of DNA. This CDR3 has 15 residues. CDR1 and CDR2 from the germline V gene are SGDLS and YYNGEE. The CDR3 loop is CASSDPRNSEYTQYF. Full variable domain (outside the CDR3, taken from reference TRBV9 and TRBJ2-3): DSGVTQTPKHLITATGQRVTLRCSPRSGDLSVYWYQQSLDQGLQFLIQYYNGEERAKGNILERFSAQQFPDLHSELNLSSLELGDSALYFCASSDPRNSEYTQYFGPGTRLTVL.

V is TRBV6-5 and J is TRBJ1-2; TCRdb proposes TRBD1, but this gene call is untestable without DNA. The CDR3 has 13 amino acids. CDR1 is MNHEY, CDR2 SVGAGI, per germline. The chain's CDR3 is CASRTGGLEGYTF.

The chain uses TRBV20-1 and TRBJ2-1; the TCRdb D gene call, TRBD2, has no DNA to confirm it. The CDR3 is made up of 17 amino acids. Looked up from germline, CDR1 is DFQATT and CDR2 is SNEGSKA (reference sequence). The CDR3 region is CSARTSGGLGVGNEQFF.

The chain links TRBV5-1 to TRBJ2-5; absent DNA, TCRdb's TRBD2 call cannot be checked. Looked up from germline, CDR1 is SGHRS and CDR2 is YFSETQ. The CDR3 has 13 amino acids. CDR3 residues: CASSFPEGETQYF.

The rearrangement uses TRBV11-3 and TRBJ2-5; the TCRdb D gene call, TRBD2, has no DNA to confirm it. The CDR3 has 17 residues. The germline V gene has CDR1 SGHNT and CDR2 YENEEA. Here the CDR3 reads CASSLILAGTMGETQYF.

J is TRBJ2-5 and V is TRBV7-8. The CDR3 extends over 14 amino acids. Germline CDR1 reads SGHVS; CDR2 reads FQNEAQ. Here the CDR3 reads CASRSIFGKETQYF.

The V and J genes are TRBV27 and TRBJ1-5; without DNA, the TCRdb call of TRBD1 cannot be checked. The germline gives CDR1 MNHEY, CDR2 SMNVEV (reference sequence). The CDR3 is 14 amino acids. The CDR3 spells CASSFGGIDQPQHF.

This sequence joins TRBV20-1 and TRBJ1-2; without DNA, the TCRdb call of TRBD1 cannot be checked. Germline V gene sequence: CDR1 DFQATT, CDR2 SNEGSKA (reference sequence). The CDR3 has 14 residues. The CDR3 is CSARPLNRNYGYTF.

This rearrangement joins TRBV27 to TRBJ2-4; TCRdb outputs TRBD1, but without DNA this stays unchecked. Germline V gene sequence: CDR1 MNHEY, CDR2 SMNVEV (reference sequence). This CDR3 comprises 13 residues. CDR3 residues: CASSSGDRNIQYF.

The CDR3 reads CATSPRDRVPDTQYF. V gene TRBV24-1 combines with J gene TRBJ2-3; TCRdb outputs TRBD1, but without DNA this stays unchecked. This CDR3 comprises 15 residues. The germline CDR1 and CDR2 sequences are KGHDR and SFDVKD.

This sequence joins TRBV20-1 and TRBJ2-1. CDR1 is DFQATT, CDR2 SNEGSKA, per germline (reference sequence). This CDR3 has 14 residues. CDR3 amino acids: CSARRLVSYNEQFF.

The CDR3 spells CSAAGGPGETQYF. The rearrangement uses TRBV20-1 and TRBJ2-5; TCRdb calls TRBD2, which cannot be checked without DNA. The CDR3 totals 13 residues. Germline CDR1 is DFQATT and CDR2 is SNEGSKA (reference sequence).

The gene calls are TRBV29-1 and TRBJ2-5; the TRBD1 assignment by TCRdb is unverifiable without DNA. The CDR3 has 15 residues. Germline CDR1 SQVTM, CDR2 ANQGSEA. The CDR3 spells CSVLGQPGIQETQYF.

Here the CDR3 reads CASSPVARTSGGNEQFF. This chain uses TRBV11-1 with TRBJ2-1; checking the TCRdb D call of TRBD2 is not possible without DNA. The CDR3 is 17 residues long. Germline V gives CDR1 SGHAT, CDR2 FQDESV (reference sequence).